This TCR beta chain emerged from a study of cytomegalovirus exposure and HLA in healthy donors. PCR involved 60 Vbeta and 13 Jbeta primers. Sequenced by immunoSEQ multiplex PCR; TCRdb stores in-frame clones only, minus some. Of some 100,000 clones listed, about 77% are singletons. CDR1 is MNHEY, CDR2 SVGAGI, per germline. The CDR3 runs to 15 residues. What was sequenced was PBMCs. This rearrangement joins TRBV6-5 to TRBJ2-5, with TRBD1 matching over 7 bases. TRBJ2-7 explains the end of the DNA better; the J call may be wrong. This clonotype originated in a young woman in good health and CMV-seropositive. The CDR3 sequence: CASSYSQGPPYEQYF. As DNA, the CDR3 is TGTGCCAGCAGTTACTCACAGGGGCCCCCCTACGAGCAGTACTTC.